What follows are 19 T cell receptor beta chains derived from one specimen sequenced in a study of cytomegalovirus exposure and HLA in healthy donors. In the PCR, 60 Vbeta and 13 Jbeta primers were used. Using immunoSEQ multiplex PCR, the repertoire was profiled, and TCRdb retains in-frame clones only, with some absent. The profile shows approximately 92,000 clones, about 85% of them singletons. The sequencing input was PBMCs. The receptors here all came from a girl aged 2 to 9 in good health and CMV-seropositive.

The chain joins TRBV5-4 to TRBJ2-2, with D possibly being TRBD1 (6 bases). Germline V lookup: CDR1 SGHNT, CDR2 YYREEE (reference sequence). CDR3 length equals 16 residues. Deletions cut 3 bases from V and 2 bases from J, with 14 bases between. As DNA, the CDR3 is TGTGCCAGCAGCTGGGGTGACAGGATAAACACCGGGGAGCTGTTTTTT. It is translated as CASSWGDRINTGELFF. The variable domain in full, completed from reference TRBV5-4 and TRBJ2-2, reads ETGVTQSPTHLIKTRGQQVTLRCSSQSGHNTVSWYQQALGQGPQFIFQYYREEENGRGNFPPRFSGLQFPNYSSELNVNALELDDSALYLCASSWGDRINTGELFFGEGSRLTVL.

The chain combines TRBV30 with TRBJ2-1; D possibly corresponds to TRBD1 (7 bases). CDR3 length: 15 residues. Trimming left V 4 bases short and J 8 bases short, with 21 bases between. The germline V gene has CDR1 GTSNPN and CDR2 SVGIG (reference sequence). In nucleotides, the CDR3 is TGTGCCTGGATGACGCGGGAAGAAAGGGGGCATGAGCAGTTCTTC. Its translation: CAWMTREERGHEQFF.

This chain connects TRBV7-9 to TRBJ2-7; 12 positions agree with TRBD1. The trim removed 5 bases at V and 4 bases at J, leaving 6 bases unmatched. The CDR3 has 15 residues. Germline V gene lookup returns CDR1 SEHNR and CDR2 FQNEAQ (reference sequence). The CDR3 loop is CASSTLGQGAYEQYF. CDR3 nucleotides: TGTGCCAGCAGCACTTTGGGACAGGGGGCTTACGAGCAGTACTTC.

This clone was recorded a few times. The chain carries TRBV6-5 and TRBJ2-1, with TRBD1 identical over 10 bases. CDR1 is MNHEY, CDR2 SVGAGI, per germline. With 7 bases clipped from V and 7 bases from J, the junction kept 10 bases outside the gene matches. CDR3 size: 15 residues. CDR3: CASNPWGTGENEQFF. The DNA for the CDR3 is TGTGCCAGCAATCCGTGGGGGACAGGGGAAAATGAGCAGTTCTTC.

This clone was detected a few times. This chain joins TRBV18 and TRBJ2-1, with TRBD2 as a possible D gene (6 bases). Germline-derived CDR1 and CDR2 are KGHSH and LQKENI. This CDR3 comprises 17 residues. V shed 4 bases and J shed 0 bases, with 16 bases lying between them. The DNA of the CDR3 is TGTGCCAGCTCACAACGGGGACTTACCAACTCCTACAATGAGCAGTTCTTC. Residues: CASSQRGLTNSYNEQFF.

The chain links TRBV4-1 to TRBJ1-1; a weak D match, TRBD1 (5 bases). The germline gives CDR1 MGHRA, CDR2 YSYEKL. There are 15 residues in the CDR3. The V and J ends lost 0 bases and 7 bases respectively, with 15 bases between them. The CDR3 sequence is CASSQDGTRGIEAFF. The CDR3 region has the DNA TGCGCCAGCAGCCAAGACGGGACTCGAGGGATTGAAGCTTTCTTT.

V is TRBV5-1 and J is TRBJ1-1; D might be TRBD1 (6 bases). Per germline, CDR1 SGHRS and CDR2 YFSETQ. The CDR3 runs 14 residues. Deletions cut 6 bases from V and 2 bases from J, with 14 bases between. The CDR3 spells CASTRGGGNTEAFF. The CDR3 coding sequence is TGCGCCAGCACCCGAGGGGGGGGAAACACTGAAGCTTTCTTT.

The genes are TRBV6-5 and TRBJ2-1; unclear D gene. Trimming left V 2 bases short and J 0 bases short, with 8 bases between. CDR1 is MNHEY, CDR2 SVGAGI, per germline. The CDR3 consists of 15 residues. CDR3 in DNA: TGTGCCAGCAGTTACGACTTAAGCTCCTACAATGAGCAGTTCTTC. Protein sequence: CASSYDLSSYNEQFF.

The rearrangement joins TRBV29-1 to TRBJ2-2; D gene uncertain. Trimming took 6 bases from V and 0 from J, leaving 5 bases between them. This CDR3 contains 12 residues. Germline V gives CDR1 SQVTM, CDR2 ANQGSEA. The CDR3 loop reads CSVRPNTGELFF. CDR3 sequence (DNA): TGCAGCGTGCGCCCGAACACCGGGGAGCTGTTTTTT.

J is TRBJ2-5 and V is TRBV5-8; D may be TRBD2 (5 bases). Trimming removed 2 bases at V and 4 bases at J, with 12 bases between. CDR1 is SGHTS, CDR2 YDEGEE, per germline. This CDR3 contains 14 residues. DNA for the CDR3: TGTGCCAGCAGCTTCCCCTGGGCGGGAGAGACCCAGTACTTC. As protein: CASSFPWAGETQYF.

The chain combines TRBV27 with TRBJ1-2, with a tentative D call TRBD1 (6 bases). The CDR3 loop spans 13 amino acids. From germline, CDR1 is MNHEY and CDR2 SMNVEV (reference sequence). The V gene lost 5 bases and the J gene lost 6 bases, with 13 bases spanning the gap. CDR3 in DNA: TGTGCCAGCAGTCCACAGGGTATCGATGGCTACACCTTC. Encoded protein: CASSPQGIDGYTF.

This clone was observed a few times. V is TRBV20-1 and J is TRBJ2-7; D is unclear. The CDR3 runs to 11 residues. Germline CDR1 and CDR2: DFQATT and SNEGSKA (reference sequence). V gave up 1 base and J gave up 5 bases, with 6 bases separating them. The CDR3 protein is CSARVRHEQYF. CDR3 DNA sequence: TGCAGTGCTAGAGTGCGCCACGAGCAGTACTTC.

The CDR3 here is CASSLAFREGGNTIYF. The CDR3 region has the DNA TGTGCCAGCAGCTTAGCTTTCAGGGAGGGCGGAAACACCATATATTTT. This chain connects TRBV11-2 to TRBJ1-3; TRBD1 might be the D (5 bases). The CDR3 sequence is 16 residues long. CDR1 SGHAT and CDR2 FQNNGV come from the germline V gene. Trimming shortened V by 1 base and J by 4 bases, and 14 bases separated the two germline ends.

The J gene is TRBJ1-5, the V gene TRBV4-3; D is ambiguous. With 4 bases removed from V and 7 bases from J, the gap between germline ends came to 23 bases. There are 17 residues in the CDR3. Germline CDR1 reads LGHNA; CDR2 reads YSLEER. The CDR3, as DNA: TGCGCCAGCAGCCTATCCTCGAGGGCTGAGAGAAAACAGCCCCAGCATTTT. Amino acids: CASSLSSRAERKQPQHF.

V gene TRBV6-5 combines with J gene TRBJ2-7; 12 nucleotides align to TRBD2. The CDR3 has 14 residues. Germline V gene data show CDR1 as MNHEY and CDR2 as SVGAGI. Unmatched junction bases numbered 6, after V lost 6 bases and J lost 6 bases. Written as DNA, the CDR3 is TGTGCCAGCAGGGAGGGACTAGCGGGCGTCGAGCAGTACTTC. It yields the protein CASREGLAGVEQYF.

This clone was seen only once. This chain links TRBV30 with TRBJ2-3, with D perhaps matching TRBD2 (5 bases). CDR3 length: 16 amino acids. Trimming took off 0 bases at V and 4 bases at J, with 17 bases between the two ends. The germline CDR1 and CDR2 sequences are GTSNPN and SVGIG (reference sequence). As DNA, the CDR3 is TGTGCCTGGAGTGTCGGACTGGCGCCTGTGGCAGATACGCAGTATTTT. Encoded protein: CAWSVGLAPVADTQYF.

The chain has TRBV9 and TRBJ1-2; TRBD1 is a possible D gene (5 bases). Germline CDR1 and CDR2: SGDLS and YYNGEE. The CDR3 covers 14 residues. Trimming stripped 2 bases from V and 0 bases from J, with 8 bases between. CDR3 nucleotides: TGTGCCAGCAGCGTGGACACCTCTAACTATGGCTACACCTTC. It codes for CASSVDTSNYGYTF.

The chain is built from TRBV5-1 and TRBJ2-2, with D possibly TRBD2 on 5 matching bases. Germline CDR1 SGHRS, CDR2 YFSETQ. The V gene lost 3 bases and the J gene lost 0 bases, with 12 bases spanning the gap. This CDR3 region has 16 residues. The CDR3 loop reads CASSSDGLANTGELFF. In DNA, the CDR3 is TGCGCCAGCAGCTCGGACGGACTCGCGAACACCGGGGAGCTGTTTTTT.

The V and J genes are TRBV29-1 and TRBJ2-7; 12 positions agree with TRBD2. Per germline, CDR1 SQVTM and CDR2 ANQGSEA. J gave up 0 bases and V 0 bases, and 12 bases lay outside the gene matches. The CDR3 has 19 residues. CDR3 bases: TGCAGCGTTGAAGATTGGGGCAGGACTAGCGGGGACAGCTCCTACGAGCAGTACTTC. Residues: CSVEDWGRTSGDSSYEQYF.